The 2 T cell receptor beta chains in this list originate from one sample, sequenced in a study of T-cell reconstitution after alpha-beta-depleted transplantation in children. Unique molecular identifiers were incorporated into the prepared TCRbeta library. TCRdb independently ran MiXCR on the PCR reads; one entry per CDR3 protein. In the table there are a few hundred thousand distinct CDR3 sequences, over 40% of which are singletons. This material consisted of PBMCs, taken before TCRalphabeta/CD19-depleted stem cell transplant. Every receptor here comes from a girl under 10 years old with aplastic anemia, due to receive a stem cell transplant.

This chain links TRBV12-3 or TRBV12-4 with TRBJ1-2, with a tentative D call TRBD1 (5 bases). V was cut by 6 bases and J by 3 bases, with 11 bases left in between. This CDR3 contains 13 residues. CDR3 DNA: TGTGCCAGCAGCCCGGGGGACTACTATGGCTACACCTTC. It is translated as CASSPGDYYGYTF.

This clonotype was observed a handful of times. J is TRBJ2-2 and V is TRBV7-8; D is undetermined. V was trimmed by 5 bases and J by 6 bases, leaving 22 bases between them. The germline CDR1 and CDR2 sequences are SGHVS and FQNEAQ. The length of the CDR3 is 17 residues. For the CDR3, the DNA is TGTGCCAGCAGCCTGGTTTTCGGATCTATGGACGCCGGGGAGCTGTTTTTT. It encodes CASSLVFGSMDAGELFF.